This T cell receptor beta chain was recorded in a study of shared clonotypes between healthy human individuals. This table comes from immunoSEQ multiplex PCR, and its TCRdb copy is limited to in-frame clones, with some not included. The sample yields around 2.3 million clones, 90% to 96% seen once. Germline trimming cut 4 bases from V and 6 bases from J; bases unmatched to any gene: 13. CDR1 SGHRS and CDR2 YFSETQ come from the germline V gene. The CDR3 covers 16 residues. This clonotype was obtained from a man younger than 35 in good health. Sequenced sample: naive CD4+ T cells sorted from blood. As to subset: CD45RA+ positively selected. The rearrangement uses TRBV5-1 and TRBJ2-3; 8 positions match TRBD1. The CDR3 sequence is CASSRLQGARADTQYF. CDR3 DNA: TGCGCCAGCAGCCGACTCCAGGGGGCGCGGGCCGATACGCAGTATTTT.